This TCR beta chain was observed in a study of technical replicates of blood from a handful of donors. Sequencing used immunoSEQ multiplex PCR; TCRdb keeps in-frame clones, though not all of them. The sample lists fewer than 100,000 clones, about 89% seen once, with 0.41% in the top ten. The CDR3 runs 14 residues. Trimming left V 0 bases short and J 7 bases short, with 10 bases between. CDR1 is SGHTA and CDR2 is FQGNSA in the germline V gene. The genes are TRBV7-2 and TRBJ2-1; tentatively, D is TRBD1 (5 bases). The receptor comes from a human donor in good health. Sequences were obtained from T cells isolated from PBMCs. CDR3 residues: CASSLAINRNEQFF. As DNA, the CDR3 is TGTGCCAGCAGCTTAGCGATTAACAGGAATGAGCAGTTCTTC.